The clone carrying this T cell receptor beta chain appeared many times. The antigen remains unidentified. Thyroid surgery was preceded by no treatment in any patient. The sample is drawn from a study of metastatic and nonmetastatic thyroid tumors. Turning to the study itself: From malignant and benign thyroid patients, repertoires in blood and in tumor or nodule tissue were compared. Whole-study findings and limits: Malignant tumors reportedly showed significantly higher TCR beta diversity than benign nodules in both blood and tumor.

Original methodology: Variation in CDR3 across clinicopathological groups served as the basis for constructing a distant-metastasis classifier in papillary thyroid cancer. TCRdb ran MiXCR on the PCR reads. The V and J calls come from TCRdb's annotation, not from the publication. Among tens of thousands of clones listed, less than 20% were seen once. The germline V and J ends were trimmed by 7 bases and 5 bases, with 17 bases remaining between them. CDR3 length: 14 amino acids. Sequencing was carried out using tumor tissue. This chain links TRBV12-3 or TRBV12-4 with TRBJ2-5; possibly TRBD1 or TRBD2 for D (5 bases each). The source of this sequence is a female donor with papillary thyroid cancer or a benign thyroid nodule (not recorded which). Some clones in this sample may be carry-over from other donors' samples. Written as DNA, the CDR3 is TGTGCCAGCATTGAGGGCAGGGAGCGGGAGACCCAGTACTTC. Translation gives CASIEGRERETQYF.